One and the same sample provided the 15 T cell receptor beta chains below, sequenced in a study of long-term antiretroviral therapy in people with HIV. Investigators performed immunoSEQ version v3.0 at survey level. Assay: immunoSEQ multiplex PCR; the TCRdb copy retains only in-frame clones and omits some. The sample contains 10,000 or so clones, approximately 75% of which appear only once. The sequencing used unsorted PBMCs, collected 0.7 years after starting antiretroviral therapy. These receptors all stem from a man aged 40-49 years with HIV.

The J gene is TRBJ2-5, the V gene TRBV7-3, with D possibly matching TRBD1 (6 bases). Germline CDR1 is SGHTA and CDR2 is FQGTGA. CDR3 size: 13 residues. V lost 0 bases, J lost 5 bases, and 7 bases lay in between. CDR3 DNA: TGTGCCAGCAGCTTAACAGGGGGTGAGACCCAGTACTTC. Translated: CASSLTGGETQYF.

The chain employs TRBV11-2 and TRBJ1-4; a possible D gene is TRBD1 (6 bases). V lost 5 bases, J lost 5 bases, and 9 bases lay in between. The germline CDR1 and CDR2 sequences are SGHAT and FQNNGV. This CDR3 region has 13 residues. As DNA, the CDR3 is TGTGCCAGCAGCAGGGGGACCAATGAAAAACTGTTTTTT. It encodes CASSRGTNEKLFF.

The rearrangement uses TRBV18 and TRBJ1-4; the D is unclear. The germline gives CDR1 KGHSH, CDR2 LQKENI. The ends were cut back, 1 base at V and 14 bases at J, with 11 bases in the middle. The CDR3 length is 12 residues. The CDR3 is CASSPQGWRLFF. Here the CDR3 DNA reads TGTGCCAGCTCACCACAGGGCTGGAGGCTGTTTTTT.

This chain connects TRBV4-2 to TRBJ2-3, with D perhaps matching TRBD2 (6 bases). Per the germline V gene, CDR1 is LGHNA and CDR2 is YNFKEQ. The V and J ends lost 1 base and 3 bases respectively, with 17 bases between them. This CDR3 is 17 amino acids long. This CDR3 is CASSQVAAGFGTDTQYF. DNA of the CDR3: TGTGCCAGCAGCCAAGTTGCAGCGGGCTTCGGGACAGATACGCAGTATTTT.

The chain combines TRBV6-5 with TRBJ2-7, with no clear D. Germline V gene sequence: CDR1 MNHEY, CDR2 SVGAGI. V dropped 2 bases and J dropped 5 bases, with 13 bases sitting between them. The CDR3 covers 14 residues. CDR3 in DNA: TGTGCCAGCAGTTACGGCAGGCTAGGAGACGAGCAGTACTTC. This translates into CASSYGRLGDEQYF.

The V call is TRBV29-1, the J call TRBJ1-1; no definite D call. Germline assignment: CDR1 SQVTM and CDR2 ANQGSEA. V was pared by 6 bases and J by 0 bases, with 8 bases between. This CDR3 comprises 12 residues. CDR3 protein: CSVTVMNTEAFF. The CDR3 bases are TGCAGCGTCACTGTGATGAACACTGAAGCTTTCTTT.

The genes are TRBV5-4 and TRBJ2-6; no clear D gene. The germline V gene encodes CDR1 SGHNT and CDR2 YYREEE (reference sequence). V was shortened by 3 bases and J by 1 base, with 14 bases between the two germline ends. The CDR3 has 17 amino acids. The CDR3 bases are TGTGCCAGCAGCTACGGCCCACCGAAATCTGGGGCCAACGTCCTGACTTTC. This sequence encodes CASSYGPPKSGANVLTF.

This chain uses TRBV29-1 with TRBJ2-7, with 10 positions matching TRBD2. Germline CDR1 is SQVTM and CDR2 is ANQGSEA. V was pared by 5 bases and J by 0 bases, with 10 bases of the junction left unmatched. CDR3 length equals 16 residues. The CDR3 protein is CSVSLLAGDISYEQYF. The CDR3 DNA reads TGCAGCGTTTCTCTCCTAGCGGGAGATATCTCCTACGAGCAGTACTTC.

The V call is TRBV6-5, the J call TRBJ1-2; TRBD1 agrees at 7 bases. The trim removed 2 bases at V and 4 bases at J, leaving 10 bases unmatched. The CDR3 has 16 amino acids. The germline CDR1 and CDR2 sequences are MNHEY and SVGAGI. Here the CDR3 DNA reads TGTGCCAGCAGTTACACGGACAGGAGCACCTTCTATGGCTACACCTTC. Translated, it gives CASSYTDRSTFYGYTF.

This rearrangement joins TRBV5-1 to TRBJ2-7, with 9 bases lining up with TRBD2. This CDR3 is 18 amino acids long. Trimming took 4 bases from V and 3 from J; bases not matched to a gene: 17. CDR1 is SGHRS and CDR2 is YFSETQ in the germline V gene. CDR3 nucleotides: TGCGCCAGCAGCCACCAAACTGGGCCGGGACTAGCTAACTACGAGCAGTACTTC. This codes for CASSHQTGPGLANYEQYF.

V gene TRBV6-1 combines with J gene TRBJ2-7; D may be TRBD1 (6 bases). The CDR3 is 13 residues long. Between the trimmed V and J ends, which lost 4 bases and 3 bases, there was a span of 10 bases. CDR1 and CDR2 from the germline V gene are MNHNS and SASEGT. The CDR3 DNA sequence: TGTGCCAGCAGTGCCACAGGGTACTACGAGCAGTACTTC. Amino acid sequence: CASSATGYYEQYF.

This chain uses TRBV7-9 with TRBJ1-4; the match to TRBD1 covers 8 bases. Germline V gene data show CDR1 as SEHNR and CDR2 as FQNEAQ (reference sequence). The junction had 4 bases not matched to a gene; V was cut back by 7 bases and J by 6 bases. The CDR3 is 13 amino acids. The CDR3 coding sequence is TGTGCCAGCACGGGGACAGGTTATGAAAAACTGTTTTTT. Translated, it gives CASTGTGYEKLFF.

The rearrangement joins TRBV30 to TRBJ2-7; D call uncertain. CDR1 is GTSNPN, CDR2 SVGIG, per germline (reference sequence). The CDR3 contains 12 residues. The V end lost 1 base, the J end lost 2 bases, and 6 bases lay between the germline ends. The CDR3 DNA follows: TGTGCCTGGAGTGAGAATGCCTACGAGCAGTACTTC. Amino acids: CAWSENAYEQYF.

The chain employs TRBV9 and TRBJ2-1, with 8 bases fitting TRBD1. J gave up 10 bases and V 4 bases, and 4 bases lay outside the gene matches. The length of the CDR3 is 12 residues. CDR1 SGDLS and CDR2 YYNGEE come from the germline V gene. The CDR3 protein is CASSTWDREQFF. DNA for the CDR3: TGTGCCAGCAGCACGTGGGACAGGGAGCAGTTCTTC. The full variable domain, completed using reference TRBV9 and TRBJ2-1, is DSGVTQTPKHLITATGQRVTLRCSPRSGDLSVYWYQQSLDQGLQFLIQYYNGEERAKGNILERFSAQQFPDLHSELNLSSLELGDSALYFCASSTWDREQFFGPGTRLTVL.

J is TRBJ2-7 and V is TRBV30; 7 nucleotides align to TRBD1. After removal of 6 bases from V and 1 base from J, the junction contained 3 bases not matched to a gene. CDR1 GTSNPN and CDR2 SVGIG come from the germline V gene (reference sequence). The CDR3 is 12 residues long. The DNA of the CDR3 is TGTGCCTGCCTACAGGGGTCCTACGAGCAGTACTTC. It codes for CACLQGSYEQYF.